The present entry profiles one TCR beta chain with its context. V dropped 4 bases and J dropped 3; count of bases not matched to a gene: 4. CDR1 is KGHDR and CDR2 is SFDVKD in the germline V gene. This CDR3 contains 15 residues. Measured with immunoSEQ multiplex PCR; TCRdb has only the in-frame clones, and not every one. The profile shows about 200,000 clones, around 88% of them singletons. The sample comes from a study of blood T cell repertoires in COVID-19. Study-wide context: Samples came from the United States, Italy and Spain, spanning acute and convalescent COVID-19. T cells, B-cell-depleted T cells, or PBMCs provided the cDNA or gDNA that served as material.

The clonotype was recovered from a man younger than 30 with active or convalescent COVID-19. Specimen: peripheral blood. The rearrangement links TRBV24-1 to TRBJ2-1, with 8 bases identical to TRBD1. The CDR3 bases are TGTGCCACCAGTGACAGGACAGGGCTCTACAATGAGCAGTTCTTC. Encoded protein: CATSDRTGLYNEQFF.